This T cell receptor (beta chain) was observed in a study of prognosis after radiotherapy for stage I lung cancer. Study-wide background: The patients included around 13 who had newly diagnosed primary stage I lung tumors, along with four or five others who had oligometastatic NSCLC after their primary tumor had been surgically resected. Roughly 13 men and six or seven women, aged roughly 50 to 90 and with a median age of around 68 years, made up the patients.

Multiplex PCR in two rounds served to amplify TCR beta CDR3 from genomic DNA. First-round PCR amplification was performed with primers specific to each TRBV and TRBJ gene. TCRdb processed the multiplex PCR reads anew with MiXCR; each CDR3 protein has one entry. The sample has around 30,000 distinct CDR3 sequences, around 32% seen once. The CDR3 totals 14 residues. Trimming shortened V by 4 bases and J by 2 bases, and 11 bases separated the two germline ends. Germline assignment: CDR1 MGHRA and CDR2 YSYEKL. The chain couples TRBV4-1 to TRBJ2-5; D uncertain. The origin of this receptor is a donor over 45 with non-small cell lung cancer. The starting material was PBMCs, obtained before or after stereotactic body radiation therapy (not recorded which). CDR3 region: CASSRSTGQETQYF. In DNA, the CDR3 is TGCGCCAGCAGCCGCTCTACGGGTCAAGAGACCCAGTACTTC.